The rows below give T cell receptor beta chains drawn from one sample of a study of CD8 T cells in ankylosing spondylitis. TCRdb ran MiXCR on the 5' RACE reads and lists one entry per CDR3 protein. The profile covers around 440,000 distinct CDR3 sequences, with over 15% appearing a single time and approximately 1% taken by the ten largest. The specimen was blood, either unsorted or a sorted T cell fraction (not recorded which). Receptors originate from a male donor with ankylosing spondylitis. The CDR3 runs from the conserved cysteine through the conserved F or W. Fields, in order: D gene, J gene, V gene, clone size, CDR3 DNA, CDR3 protein. The D gene is left open where the match is weak. Clone size, where shown, is once, few, many, or a class for clones that have expanded.

. | TRBJ2-2 | TRBV9 | . | TGTGCCAGCAGCCCCCCTGGGAGGCAGAACACCGGGGAGCTGTTTTTT | CASSPPGRQNTGELFF
. | TRBJ1-2 | TRBV29-1 | many | TGCAGCGTGGACGTGCGGGGGAAAAAGAGCAGCTATGGCTACACCTTC | CSVDVRGKKSSYGYTF
TRBD2 | TRBJ2-1 | TRBV27 | . | TGTGCCAGCAGTTTATTCCCCCCGGGAGGGGTGAGTAATGAGCAGTTCTTC | CASSLFPPGGVSNEQFF
. | TRBJ1-6 | TRBV5-1 | . | TGCGCCAGCAGCTTGAGCGAACATTCACCCCTCCACTTT | CASSLSEHSPLHF
. | TRBJ2-4 | TRBV12-3/TRBV12-4 | few | TGTGCCAGCAGTTTAGCGGCAGGGAAAAACATTCAGTACTTC | CASSLAAGKNIQYF
TRBD2 | TRBJ2-3 | TRBV4-3 | many | TGCGCCAGCAGCCAAGATTCCGGACTAGCGGGAGGTTACACAGATACGCAGTATTTT | CASSQDSGLAGGYTDTQYF
TRBD2 | TRBJ2-7 | TRBV20-1 | . | TGCAGTGCCCTTCGACTAGGGAGGGACGAGCAGTACTTC | CSALRLGRDEQYF
. | TRBJ2-5 | TRBV20-1 | . | TGCAGTGCTAGAAAGGGTCAAGAGACCCAGTACTTC | CSARKGQETQYF
. | TRBJ2-3 | TRBV7-2 | . | TGTGCCAGCAGACCAACGGGACCATGGAGCACAGATACGCAGTATTTT | CASRPTGPWSTDTQYF
. | TRBJ2-3 | TRBV20-1 | . | TGCAGTGCTAGATTGGTCGGCACAGATACGCAGTATTTT | CSARLVGTDTQYF
. | TRBJ2-1 | TRBV4-1 | many | TGCGCCAGCAGCCAAGCACAGGGCGATGAGCAGTTCTTC | CASSQAQGDEQFF
TRBD1 | TRBJ1-1 | TRBV12-3/TRBV12-4 | few | TGTGCCAGCACCAGGGGGGCTGAAGCTTTCTTT | CASTRGAEAFF
. | TRBJ2-2 | TRBV7-2 | . | TGTGCCAGCAGCTTAGGGCCTAGCCTGAACACCGGGGAGCTGTTTTTT | CASSLGPSLNTGELFF
. | TRBJ2-5 | TRBV7-2 | . | TGTGCCAGCAGCCAACCTGGGTGGAGCCTAGAGACCCAGTACTTC | CASSQPGWSLETQYF
. | TRBJ1-1 | TRBV29-1 | many | TGCAGCGTTTTTAGACAGAGTAAGAACACTGAAGCTTTCTTT | CSVFRQSKNTEAFF
. | TRBJ1-2 | TRBV5-1 | few | TGCGCCAGCAGTCCAGACCAGGGGAACTATGGCTACACCTTC | CASSPDQGNYGYTF
. | TRBJ2-3 | TRBV7-2 | . | TGTGCCAGCAGCTTCCAATCCGGGTATTATACGCAGTATTTT | CASSFQSGYYTQYF
. | TRBJ1-1 | TRBV29-1 | few | TGCAGCGTAGACGACAAGAACACTGAAGCTTTCTTT | CSVDDKNTEAFF
. | TRBJ2-1 | TRBV11-2 | many | TGTGCCAGCAGCTTTTACCCTGGCGTGGGGTTATACAATGAGCAGTTCTTC | CASSFYPGVGLYNEQFF
TRBD1 | TRBJ2-1 | TRBV12-3/TRBV12-4 | . | TGTGCCAGCAGTTACCGACGGGACAGGAGCGATGAGCAGTTCTTC | CASSYRRDRSDEQFF
. | TRBJ2-2 | TRBV9 | few | TGTGCCAGCAGCGTAGTTTGGAGGGCCTCCGACACCGGGGAGCTGTTTTTT | CASSVVWRASDTGELFF
. | TRBJ2-7 | TRBV5-5 | . | TGTGCCAGCAGCTTCACGGGACATAGAGAAGTGCAGTACTTC | CASSFTGHREVQYF
. | TRBJ2-5 | TRBV20-1 | many | TGCAGTCCCCATGGTCCGGCCGGGCAAGAGACCCAGTACTTC | CSPHGPAGQETQYF
TRBD2 | TRBJ2-4 | TRBV20-1 | . | TGCAGTTGTAACTGGGGGGGGGGAGCCAAAAACACTCAGTACTTC | CSCNWGGGAKNTQYF
TRBD1 | TRBJ2-6 | TRBV12-3/TRBV12-4 | . | TGTGCCAGCAGTTTTAAGGGGGCCTCCATCTCTGGGGCCAACGTCCTGACTTTC | CASSFKGASISGANVLTF
TRBD2 | TRBJ2-3 | TRBV12-3/TRBV12-4 | many | TGTGCCAGCAGTAGCGGGGGGCCGACAGATACGCAGTATTTT | CASSSGGPTDTQYF
TRBD2 | TRBJ2-7 | TRBV20-1 | few | TGCAGTGCTGCGGGACTACCCTACGAGCAGTACTTC | CSAAGLPYEQYF
. | TRBJ2-3 | TRBV6-4 | few | TGTGCCACATCCCCCGGCCTAGGCACAGATACGCAGTATTTT | CATSPGLGTDTQYF
. | TRBJ2-6 | TRBV9 | many | TGTGCCAGCAGCGTAGCGGGGATTGGGGCCAACGTCCTGACTTTC | CASSVAGIGANVLTF
. | TRBJ1-3 | TRBV12-3/TRBV12-4 | . | TGTGCCAGCAGTTTTATGGGAAACACCATATATTTT | CASSFMGNTIYF
TRBD2 | TRBJ2-1 | TRBV9 | . | TGTGCCAGCAGCGTTAGCGGGAGGGCCGGTGAGCAGTTCTTC | CASSVSGRAGEQFF
TRBD2 | TRBJ2-2 | TRBV5-1 | few | TGCGCCAGCAGCAAACTAGCGGGGGTCAACACCGGGGAGCTGTTTTTT | CASSKLAGVNTGELFF
TRBD1 | TRBJ1-1 | TRBV6-2/TRBV6-3 | . | TGTGCCAGCAGTTACTCGAGGGGGACAGGGGGATTGGGCACTGAAGCTTTCTTT | CASSYSRGTGGLGTEAFF
. | TRBJ2-3 | TRBV28 | . | TGTGCCACCCGCACAGATACGCAGTATTTT | CATRTDTQYF
. | TRBJ1-1 | TRBV5-5 | . | TGTGCCAGCAGCTTGGTTGTGGAGGGAGGAGCTTTCTTT | CASSLVVEGGAFF
TRBD1 | TRBJ2-1 | TRBV7-8 | few | TGTGCCAGCAGCCTCAGACAGGGCACGGATGAGCAGTTCTTC | CASSLRQGTDEQFF
. | TRBJ2-1 | TRBV11-3 | once | TGTGCCAGCAGCTTCAGAGGGGCTTTCGGTAAGCAGTTCTTC | CASSFRGAFGKQFF
TRBD2 | TRBJ2-2 | TRBV5-1 | few | TGCGCCAGCAGCTTGGTAGCGGGGGGCACCGGGGAGCTGTTTTTT | CASSLVAGGTGELFF
. | TRBJ2-7 | TRBV9 | few | TGTGCCAGCAGCGTAGCCCCGACCTACGAGCAGTACTTC | CASSVAPTYEQYF
TRBD2 | TRBJ2-1 | TRBV27 | few | TGTGCCAGCAGTCCGGGACTAGCGGGAGTGAGCTCCTACAATGAGCAGTTCTTC | CASSPGLAGVSSYNEQFF
TRBD1 | TRBJ1-1 | TRBV28 | . | TGTGCCAGCAGAAAGACCGGGACAGGGGGCTTCGTGAACACTGAAGCTTTCTTT | CASRKTGTGGFVNTEAFF
TRBD2 | TRBJ2-1 | TRBV7-9 | . | TGTGCCAGCAGCTTACTTCCTTTAGCGGGTGACAATGAGCAGTTCTTC | CASSLLPLAGDNEQFF
. | TRBJ2-3 | TRBV5-1 | many | TGCGCCAGCAGCTTGGCCACAGATACGCAGTATTTT | CASSLATDTQYF
TRBD1 | TRBJ2-4 | TRBV18 | few | TGTGCCAGCTCACCAGCCGAGACAGGGCCCAAAAACATTCAGTACTTC | CASSPAETGPKNIQYF
. | TRBJ2-7 | TRBV20-1 | . | TGCAGTGGGGGGTCGGACAGAGCCGCCTACGAGCAGTACTTC | CSGGSDRAAYEQYF
TRBD2 | TRBJ2-1 | TRBV6-2/TRBV6-3 | few | TGTGCCAGCAGTTCCGGACTAGCGGGCAAACCAAACTACAATGAGCAGTTCTTC | CASSSGLAGKPNYNEQFF
. | TRBJ2-7 | TRBV6-5 | few | TGTGCCAGCAGTTACGCAATGTTTCACTCCTACGAGCAGTACTTC | CASSYAMFHSYEQYF
. | TRBJ2-1 | TRBV7-2 | many | TGTGCCAGCAGCCAGGAAGTAGAGCAGTTCTTC | CASSQEVEQFF
TRBD1 | TRBJ1-1 | TRBV29-1 | many | TGCAGCGGGTCAACAGGGGGGAACACTGAAGCTTTCTTT | CSGSTGGNTEAFF
. | TRBJ2-5 | TRBV5-1 | few | TGCGCCAGCAGCTTGGAGGCGGCCACCCGTAAAGAGACCCAGTACTTC | CASSLEAATRKETQYF
TRBD1 | TRBJ1-2 | TRBV7-9 | few | TGTGCCAGCAGCTTAGGTTTTGGACAGGGGGCGAATGGCTACACCTTC | CASSLGFGQGANGYTF
. | TRBJ1-2 | TRBV14 | . | TGTGCCAGCAGCCGACAGCAATATAGCTATGGCTACACCTTC | CASSRQQYSYGYTF
. | TRBJ1-5 | TRBV9 | . | TGTGCCAGCAGCGTAGGGGAGGGGAAGAGCAATCAGCCCCAGCATTTT | CASSVGEGKSNQPQHF
. | TRBJ1-5 | TRBV10-3 | few | TGTGCCATCAGTGAACCGACGGACGGAAGATCGGGCAATCAGCCCCAGCATTTT | CAISEPTDGRSGNQPQHF
. | TRBJ2-3 | TRBV5-1 | many | TGCGCCAGCAGCGACGGGACATCCTCGGCTGATACGCAGTATTTT | CASSDGTSSADTQYF
. | TRBJ2-3 | TRBV5-6 | few | TGTGCCAGCAGCTTGGGACTAGTCCCTAGCACAGATACGCAGTATTTT | CASSLGLVPSTDTQYF